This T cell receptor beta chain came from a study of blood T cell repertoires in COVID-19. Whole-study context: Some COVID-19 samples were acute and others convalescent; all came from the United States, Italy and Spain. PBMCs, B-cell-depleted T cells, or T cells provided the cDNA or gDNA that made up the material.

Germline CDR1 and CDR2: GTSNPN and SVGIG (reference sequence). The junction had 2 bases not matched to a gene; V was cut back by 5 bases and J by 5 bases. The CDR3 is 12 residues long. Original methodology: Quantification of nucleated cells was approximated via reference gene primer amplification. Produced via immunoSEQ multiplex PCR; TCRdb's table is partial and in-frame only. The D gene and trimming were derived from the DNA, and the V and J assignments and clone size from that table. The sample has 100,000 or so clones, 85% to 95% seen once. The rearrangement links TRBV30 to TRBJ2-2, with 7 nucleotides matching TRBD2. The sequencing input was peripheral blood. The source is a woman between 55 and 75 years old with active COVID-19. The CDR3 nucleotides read TGTGCCTGGTTGGGAGGGACCGGGGAGCTGTTTTTT. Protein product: CAWLGGTGELFF.